Below, 4 T cell receptor beta chains from the same sample are listed, as sequenced in a study of blood T cell repertoires in COVID-19. Sequencing used immunoSEQ multiplex PCR; TCRdb keeps in-frame clones, though not all of them. Here the sample spans under 150,000 clones, approximately 90% being singletons. Input material: peripheral blood. Receptors originate from a woman aged 60-70 years with active COVID-19.

The chain uses TRBV9 and TRBJ2-1, with D possibly matching TRBD2 (6 bases). CDR3 length: 15 residues. From germline, CDR1 is SGDLS and CDR2 YYNGEE. Trimming took off 0 bases at V and 8 bases at J, with 15 bases between the two ends. The CDR3 sequence is CASSVVVGGPHEQFF. DNA for the CDR3: TGTGCCAGCAGCGTAGTCGTGGGAGGACCCCATGAGCAGTTCTTC.

V and J are TRBV3-1 (or the pseudogene TRBV3-2) and TRBJ1-4; D is possibly TRBD1 (6 bases). The CDR3 has 21 amino acids. From germline, CDR1 is LGHDT and CDR2 YNNKEL (reference sequence). V was cut by 4 bases and J by 0 bases, with 27 bases left in between. This CDR3 is CASSPPRRGTRCPTTNEKLFF. CDR3 sequence (DNA): TGTGCCAGCAGCCCACCCCGAAGGGGGACACGGTGCCCTACAACTAATGAAAAACTGTTTTTT.

CDR3 protein: CASSRGAGDSPLHF. In DNA form, the CDR3 reads TGTGCCAGCAGCCGTGGGGCAGGAGATTCACCCCTCCACTTT. The chain is built from TRBV3-1 (or the pseudogene TRBV3-2) and TRBJ1-6, with a possible D match to TRBD1 (5 bases). V was pared by 4 bases and J by 8 bases, with 12 bases between. The CDR3 has 14 amino acids. Germline V CDR1 and CDR2: LGHDT, YNNKEL (reference sequence).

J is TRBJ1-6 and V is TRBV27, with 8 positions matching TRBD1. V lost 5 bases and J lost 5; bases outside the gene matches: 11. Germline CDR1 and CDR2: MNHEY and SMNVEV (reference sequence). This CDR3 is 17 amino acids long. CDR3 sequence (DNA): TGTGCCAGCAGTATTCAGGGGGCGCCGTTAAATAATTCACCCCTCCACTTT. Translating it yields CASSIQGAPLNNSPLHF.